The following is a T cell receptor beta chain sequence with its context. Clones were sequenced by immunoSEQ multiplex PCR, and TCRdb holds only the in-frame ones, with some missing. The top ten hold about 9.2% of the sample, which has roughly 260,000 clones, approximately 86% seen once. The sample is drawn from a study of blood T cell repertoires in COVID-19. Across the whole study: Specimens from acute and convalescent COVID-19 originated in the United States, Italy and Spain. From T cells, B-cell-depleted T cells, or PBMCs came the material, which was cDNA or gDNA.

The trim removed 10 bases at V and 0 bases at J, leaving 4 bases unmatched. Germline CDR1 and CDR2: MNHEY and SVGAGI. This CDR3 is built from 15 residues. J is TRBJ2-6 and V is TRBV6-5; the match to TRBD1 covers 9 bases. Sample: peripheral blood. The TCR was taken from a man between 35 and 55 years old who had recovered from COVID-19. CDR3 nucleotide sequence: TGTGCCACCGGGACAGGGCGCTCTGGGGCCAACGTCCTGACTTTC. This codes for CATGTGRSGANVLTF.